This T cell receptor (beta chain) was documented in a study of spatial heterogeneity in lung cancer. Background on the study: Samples were donated by 72 untreated early-stage non-small cell lung cancer patients. The mean occurrence of each unique TCR and UMI combination in raw reads exceeded ten.

Documented time point: blood at routine non-recurrence follow-up after resection. Whole RNA came from tumor, nontumor lung or frozen PBMC and was sequenced without being sorted. One entry per CDR3 protein, called by TCRdb with MiXCR from the 5' RACE reads. The table shows under 45,000 distinct CDR3 sequences, with approximately 8% occurring only once. This clonotype has a count of ten or more. Antigen specificity is unknown. Study-wide findings and caveats: Blood showed ubiquitous tumor TCRs more often at resection than at routine follow-up.

Here the sequenced sample was PBMCs, taken at follow-up. The sequence was collected from a male donor with early-stage non-small cell lung cancer.

CDR3 bases: TGTGCCAGCAGCTTTAGCGGGGGGAGTTTGCAGCAGTACTTC. Translated: CASSFSGGSLQQYF. The chain has TRBV11-2 and TRBJ2-7; 10 positions match TRBD2. CDR3 size: 14 residues. The V and J ends lost 3 bases and 8 bases, in that order; junction bases with no gene match: 7. Germline values: CDR1 SGHAT, CDR2 FQNNGV.